Listed below are T cell receptor beta chains from one sample, sequenced in a study of blood T cell repertoires in COVID-19. Produced via immunoSEQ multiplex PCR; TCRdb's table is partial and in-frame only. The sample yields a few hundred thousand clones, over 85% seen once. Specimen: PBMCs or T cells enriched from blood (not recorded which). The receptor source for this set is a woman in her 30s who had recovered from COVID-19. Both conserved end residues are part of each CDR3. D genes are given only for firm matches. Expanded clones get a size class; other rows say once, few or many, or leave the size out.

d_call: NA
v_call: TRBV27
clone_size: NA
j_call: TRBJ1-5
cdr3_nt: TGTGCCAGCAGTCTCTCCCCTGGCGGGAATCAGCCCCAGCATTTT
cdr3_aa: CASSLSPGGNQPQHF

d_call: NA
v_call: TRBV6-6
clone_size: NA
j_call: TRBJ1-2
cdr3_nt: TGTGCCAGCAGTCAGATAGATGGCTACACCTTC
cdr3_aa: CASSQIDGYTF

d_call: NA
v_call: TRBV5-1
clone_size: NA
j_call: TRBJ1-1
cdr3_nt: TGCGCCAGCAGCTTCACAGCTCCGATGAACACTGAAGCTTTCTTT
cdr3_aa: CASSFTAPMNTEAFF

d_call: TRBD1
v_call: TRBV15
clone_size: NA
j_call: TRBJ2-5
cdr3_nt: TGTGCCACCAGCAGAACAGGGGGCCAAGAGACCCAGTACTTC
cdr3_aa: CATSRTGGQETQYF

d_call: TRBD1
v_call: TRBV7-6
clone_size: NA
j_call: TRBJ2-3
cdr3_nt: TGTGCCAGCAGCACCAGGACAGGGGGGTCAGATACGCAGTATTTT
cdr3_aa: CASSTRTGGSDTQYF

d_call: NA
v_call: TRBV6-1
clone_size: NA
j_call: TRBJ2-1
cdr3_nt: TGTGCCAGCAGTGAACCGGGACTAGAAGTTTACAGGGGCGGGAATGAGCAGTTCTTC
cdr3_aa: CASSEPGLEVYRGGNEQFF

d_call: TRBD1
v_call: TRBV24-1
clone_size: NA
j_call: TRBJ1-2
cdr3_nt: TGTGCCACCAGTGAATCACAGGGGTTTGGCTACACCTTC
cdr3_aa: CATSESQGFGYTF

d_call: NA
v_call: TRBV18
clone_size: NA
j_call: TRBJ1-5
cdr3_nt: TGTGCCAGCTCGCCGACAAGAAGGAGGGGCCGTAATCAGCCCCAGCATTTT
cdr3_aa: CASSPTRRRGRNQPQHF

d_call: TRBD2
v_call: TRBV6-5
clone_size: NA
j_call: TRBJ2-5
cdr3_nt: TGTGCCACCCGGAGACTAGCGGGGTTGCAGGAGACCCAGTACTTC
cdr3_aa: CATRRLAGLQETQYF

d_call: TRBD1
v_call: TRBV6-5
clone_size: NA
j_call: TRBJ1-6
cdr3_nt: TGTGCCAGCAGGGACAGGGTGCTGAATTCACCCCTCCACTTT
cdr3_aa: CASRDRVLNSPLHF

d_call: TRBD2
v_call: TRBV20-1
clone_size: NA
j_call: TRBJ2-7
cdr3_nt: TGCAGTGCTAGTCTTTCGGGAGGTACGCAGTACTTC
cdr3_aa: CSASLSGGTQYF

d_call: NA
v_call: TRBV12-3/TRBV12-4
clone_size: NA
j_call: TRBJ1-6
cdr3_nt: TGTGCCAGCAGCCCGGTAAGGGGATCACCCCTCCACTTT
cdr3_aa: CASSPVRGSPLHF

d_call: NA
v_call: TRBV5-4
clone_size: few
j_call: TRBJ2-7
cdr3_nt: TGTGCCAGCAGCTTGGTGGCAGGGGCCTACGAGCAGTACTTC
cdr3_aa: CASSLVAGAYEQYF

d_call: NA
v_call: TRBV28
clone_size: NA
j_call: TRBJ1-4
cdr3_nt: TGTGCCAGCAGTACCTACGGAGGGACTAATGAAAAACTGTTTTTT
cdr3_aa: CASSTYGGTNEKLFF

d_call: NA
v_call: TRBV2
clone_size: NA
j_call: TRBJ1-4
cdr3_nt: TGTGCCAGCAGCCGGATACAGGGTACTAATGAAAAACTGTTTTTT
cdr3_aa: CASSRIQGTNEKLFF

d_call: NA
v_call: TRBV2
clone_size: NA
j_call: TRBJ2-5
cdr3_nt: TGTGCCAGCATCCGTGGGCAGACCACCCAAGAGACCCAGTACTTC
cdr3_aa: CASIRGQTTQETQYF

d_call: NA
v_call: TRBV29-1
clone_size: NA
j_call: TRBJ1-3
cdr3_nt: TGCAGCGTCATCTTGTGGGCCTCTGGAAACACCATATATTTT
cdr3_aa: CSVILWASGNTIYF

d_call: NA
v_call: TRBV29-1
clone_size: NA
j_call: TRBJ2-7
cdr3_nt: TGCAGCGTTCAACAGGGTGGACACTACGAGCAGTACTTC
cdr3_aa: CSVQQGGHYEQYF

d_call: NA
v_call: TRBV28
clone_size: NA
j_call: TRBJ1-4
cdr3_nt: TGTGCCAGCATGAGGAGGAGTTTTGATGAAAAACTGTTTTTT
cdr3_aa: CASMRRSFDEKLFF

d_call: NA
v_call: TRBV14
clone_size: NA
j_call: TRBJ1-3
cdr3_nt: TGTGCCAGCAGCCAACCGGGGAATTCAGGAAACACCATATATTTT
cdr3_aa: CASSQPGNSGNTIYF

d_call: NA
v_call: TRBV27
clone_size: NA
j_call: TRBJ1-1
cdr3_nt: TGTGCCAGCAGTTTATCGTACAGAGAGAACACTGAAGCTTTCTTT
cdr3_aa: CASSLSYRENTEAFF

d_call: NA
v_call: TRBV2
clone_size: NA
j_call: TRBJ1-1
cdr3_nt: TGTGCCACGCAAGGTCAGCGTCGGAACACTGAAGCTTTCTTT
cdr3_aa: CATQGQRRNTEAFF

d_call: NA
v_call: TRBV7-2
clone_size: once
j_call: TRBJ2-5
cdr3_nt: TGTGCCAGCAGCCCGAGGACTATACGGGAGACCCAGTACTTC
cdr3_aa: CASSPRTIRETQYF

d_call: TRBD1
v_call: TRBV15
clone_size: NA
j_call: TRBJ1-2
cdr3_nt: TGTGCCACCAGCAGAGGACAGGGGGATCTCTATGGCTACACCTTC
cdr3_aa: CATSRGQGDLYGYTF

d_call: NA
v_call: TRBV4-3
clone_size: NA
j_call: TRBJ2-5
cdr3_nt: TGCGCCAGCAGCCAAGATCCCGGATACCGGGGACAAGAGACCCAGTACTTC
cdr3_aa: CASSQDPGYRGQETQYF